This entry lists 25 T cell receptor beta chains sequenced from one sample in a study of control samples from healthy donors and cancer patients. Here immunoSEQ multiplex PCR was the method, and the copy in TCRdb shows in-frame clones only, minus some. The sample has roughly 100,000 clones, approximately 91% seen once. Specimen: blood. The receptors derive from a woman in her 30s in good health.

The V gene is TRBV28, the J gene TRBJ1-3; no firm D call. CDR3 length: 16 amino acids. V was trimmed by 2 bases and J by 0 bases, leaving 11 bases between them. From germline, CDR1 is MDHEN and CDR2 SYDVKM. The CDR3 protein is CASSLAGSHSGNTIYF. The CDR3 DNA sequence: TGTGCCAGCAGTTTAGCGGGAAGCCACTCTGGAAACACCATATATTTT.

The CDR3 coding sequence is TGTGCCAGCTCCCTTAAGACAGGGGTTGGAAACACCATATATTTT. It translates to CASSLKTGVGNTIYF. J is TRBJ1-3 and V is TRBV18, with 8 positions matching TRBD1. With V trimmed by 6 bases and J by 3 bases, 7 bases remained unmatched. This CDR3 comprises 15 residues. CDR1 is KGHSH, CDR2 LQKENI, per germline.

This chain connects TRBV6-5 to TRBJ1-2; 7 nucleotides align to TRBD1. The CDR3 is 13 amino acids. Germline CDR1 is MNHEY and CDR2 is SVGAGI. Losses at the gene ends were 5 bases for V and 4 bases for J; bases not matched to a gene: 4. CDR3 sequence reads: CASSTGQIYGYTF. The CDR3 coding sequence is TGTGCCAGCAGTACGGGACAGATCTATGGCTACACCTTC.

The V call is TRBV5-1, the J call TRBJ2-3, with D possibly being TRBD1 or TRBD2 (5 bases each). This CDR3 has 14 amino acids. Germline CDR1 SGHRS, CDR2 YFSETQ. The V and J ends lost 1 base and 4 bases respectively, with 10 bases between them. The CDR3 loop reads CASSLSQGPDTQYF. CDR3 in DNA: TGCGCCAGCAGCTTGTCCCAGGGACCAGATACGCAGTATTTT. Filled out from reference TRBV5-1 and TRBJ2-3, the complete variable domain reads KAGVTQTPRYLIKTRGQQVTLSCSPISGHRSVSWYQQTPGQGLQFLFEYFSETQRNKGNFPGRFSGRQFSNSRSEMNVSTLELGDSALYLCASSLSQGPDTQYFGPGTRLTVL.

The gene calls are TRBV24-1 and TRBJ1-3; D call uncertain. Germline V gene lookup returns CDR1 KGHDR and CDR2 SFDVKD. The germline V and J ends were trimmed by 0 bases and 12 bases, with 32 bases remaining between them. There are 20 residues in the CDR3. The CDR3 protein is CATSDLQQPPMSSSSRIIYF. The CDR3 DNA follows: TGTGCCACCAGTGATTTGCAGCAGCCGCCCATGAGCAGTAGTTCTCGGATCATATATTTT.

The chain is built from TRBV19 and TRBJ1-4, with 8 bases identical to TRBD1. The CDR3 loop spans 18 amino acids. J gave up 0 bases and V 6 bases, and 12 bases lay outside the gene matches. The germline gives CDR1 LNHDA, CDR2 SQIVND (reference sequence). This CDR3 is CASSHRDRPIATNEKLFF. CDR3 in DNA: TGTGCCAGTAGCCACCGGGACAGGCCTATTGCAACTAATGAAAAACTGTTTTTT.

V gene TRBV6-5 combines with J gene TRBJ2-3; D unresolved. Trimming pared 5 bases from V and 1 base from J, leaving 10 bases between. The germline V gene encodes CDR1 MNHEY and CDR2 SVGAGI. The CDR3 spans 14 residues. CDR3 sequence (DNA): TGTGCCAGCAGTAACCGTAGGGGCACAGATACGCAGTATTTT. The encoded protein is CASSNRRGTDTQYF.

The J gene is TRBJ1-3, the V gene TRBV10-2; D gene unclear. CDR1 is WSHSY, CDR2 SAAADI, per germline. The CDR3 is 15 amino acids. V was clipped by 6 bases and J by 3 bases, with 15 bases between them. The CDR3 here is CASRGHNEGGNTIYF. The DNA of the CDR3 is TGCGCCAGCAGGGGCCATAACGAGGGTGGAAACACCATATATTTT.

The DNA for the CDR3 is TGTGCCAGCAGTCCACGGGCCGGGGAGCTGTTTTTT. Its translation: CASSPRAGELFF. The rearrangement uses TRBV12-3 or TRBV12-4 and TRBJ2-2; D gene uncertain. The V end was cut by 5 bases, the J end by 6 bases, with 7 bases between. The CDR3 is 12 amino acids.

The V gene is TRBV3-1 (or the pseudogene TRBV3-2), the J gene TRBJ2-3, with 9 bases fitting TRBD2. V was pared by 6 bases and J by 2 bases, with 3 bases of the junction left unmatched. Germline assignment: CDR1 LGHDT and CDR2 YNNKEL (reference sequence). The CDR3 runs 14 residues. CDR3: CASRTSGYTDTQYF. CDR3 in DNA: TGTGCCAGCAGGACTAGCGGCTACACAGATACGCAGTATTTT.

This clone was recorded only once. The chain uses TRBV15 and TRBJ2-7; TRBD1 aligns across 7 bases. The CDR3 loop spans 14 amino acids. V was clipped by 6 bases and J by 1 base; unmatched bases: 6. Looked up from germline, CDR1 is LNHNV and CDR2 is YYDKDF (reference sequence). CDR3 amino acids: CATRPGTESYEQYF. The CDR3 DNA follows: TGTGCCACCAGGCCCGGGACAGAATCCTACGAGCAGTACTTC. Combining the CDR3 with reference TRBV15 and TRBJ2-7 gives the whole variable domain DAMVIQNPRYQVTQFGKPVTLSCSQTLNHNVMYWYQQKSSQAPKLLFHYYDKDFNNEADTPDNFQSRRPNTSFCFLDIRSPGLGDTAMYLCATRPGTESYEQYFGPGTRLTVT.

V usage is TRBV30 and J usage is TRBJ1-4; 7 bases fit TRBD1. With V trimmed by 4 bases and J by 4 bases, 6 bases remained unmatched. This CDR3 spans 14 amino acids. CDR1 and CDR2 from the germline V gene are GTSNPN and SVGIG (reference sequence). In DNA, the CDR3 is TGTGCCTGGAACTACGGGACAGTTAATGAAAAACTGTTTTTT. Translating gives CAWNYGTVNEKLFF.

The CDR3 protein is CASSFEANSRAFF. The CDR3 nucleotides read TGCGCCAGCAGCTTCGAAGCCAACAGTCGAGCTTTCTTT. J is TRBJ1-1 and V is TRBV5-1; D is ambiguous. V lost 2 bases and J lost 10, with 15 bases in between. Germline V lookup: CDR1 SGHRS, CDR2 YFSETQ. The CDR3 sequence is 13 residues long.

This chain uses TRBV5-4 with TRBJ2-7; TRBD1 agrees at 9 bases. V was clipped by 4 bases and J by 4 bases; unmatched bases: 12. This CDR3 contains 16 residues. The germline V gene encodes CDR1 SGHNT and CDR2 YYREEE (reference sequence). This chain's CDR3 is CASSPVQGALIYEQYF. CDR3 nucleotides: TGTGCCAGCAGCCCCGTACAGGGGGCGCTTATTTACGAGCAGTACTTC. Drawing the rest from reference TRBV5-4 and TRBJ2-7, the complete variable domain is ETGVTQSPTHLIKTRGQQVTLRCSSQSGHNTVSWYQQALGQGPQFIFQYYREEENGRGNFPPRFSGLQFPNYSSELNVNALELDDSALYLCASSPVQGALIYEQYFGPGTRLTVT.

The chain carries TRBV6-5 and TRBJ1-2; no firm D call. CDR3 length: 12 amino acids. V lost 6 bases and J 3 bases, leaving 8 bases between the germline ends. Looked up from germline, CDR1 is MNHEY and CDR2 is SVGAGI. CDR3 sequence (DNA): TGTGCCAGCAGCGTCCGTGACTATGGCTACACCTTC. This codes for CASSVRDYGYTF.

The genes are TRBV14 and TRBJ1-1, with TRBD1 identical over 7 bases. CDR3 length equals 12 residues. V shed 8 bases, J shed 8 bases, and the junction held 8 bases outside the gene matches. Germline CDR1 SGHDN, CDR2 FVKESK. DNA for the CDR3: TGTGCCAGCTGGGACAGCCTAGGCGAAGCTTTCTTT. Translated: CASWDSLGEAFF.

The chain recombines TRBV15 with TRBJ2-3, with 11 bases lining up with TRBD2. From germline, CDR1 is LNHNV and CDR2 YYDKDF (reference sequence). Trimming at V came to 5 bases and at J to 0 bases, leaving 7 bases not matched to a gene. This CDR3 is built from 17 residues. CDR3 sequence (DNA): TGTGCCACCAGCGGACCGGGACTAGCGGCTAGCACAGATACGCAGTATTTT. Amino acid sequence: CATSGPGLAASTDTQYF.

J is TRBJ2-4 and V is TRBV18; 10 positions agree with TRBD1. V lost 2 bases, J lost 1 base, and 5 bases stayed unmatched. The CDR3 runs to 17 residues. Germline V gives CDR1 KGHSH, CDR2 LQKENI. The CDR3 DNA reads TGTGCCAGCTCACCAAGACAGGGGGCCACGGCCAAAAACATTCAGTACTTC. This translates into CASSPRQGATAKNIQYF. Filled out from reference TRBV18 and TRBJ2-4, the complete variable domain reads NAGVMQNPRHLVRRRGQEARLRCSPMKGHSHVYWYRQLPEEGLKFMVYLQKENIIDESGMPKERFSAEFPKEGPSILRIQQVVRGDSAAYFCASSPRQGATAKNIQYFGAGTRLSVL.

This sequence joins TRBV18 and TRBJ1-1; D is possibly TRBD1 (5 bases). V lost 1 base and J 4 bases, leaving 16 bases between the germline ends. CDR1 and CDR2 from the germline V gene are KGHSH and LQKENI. CDR3 length: 16 amino acids. The CDR3 spells CASSPLQGTLVTEAFF. The CDR3 nucleotides read TGTGCCAGCTCACCACTTCAGGGTACTTTGGTCACTGAAGCTTTCTTT.

The chain couples TRBV3-1 (or the pseudogene TRBV3-2) to TRBJ2-7; 7 bases map to TRBD1. After removal of 5 bases from V and 3 bases from J, the junction contained 10 bases not matched to a gene. CDR1 is LGHDT and CDR2 is YNNKEL in the germline V gene (reference sequence). CDR3 length equals 15 residues. CDR3 amino acids: CASSRTGTAIYEQYF. Written as DNA, the CDR3 is TGTGCCAGCAGCAGGACGGGGACAGCCATCTACGAGCAGTACTTC.

The table lists this clone with a count of one. This chain joins TRBV6-5 and TRBJ1-3; no firm D call. This CDR3 comprises 15 residues. V was pared by 3 bases and J by 2 bases, with 11 bases between. CDR1 and CDR2 from the germline V gene are MNHEY and SVGAGI. CDR3 DNA sequence: TGTGCCAGCAGTTATTCGCCCAGAACTGGAAACACCATATATTTT. Translating gives CASSYSPRTGNTIYF.

The chain's CDR3 is CASSIDPDRGEQYF. The CDR3 DNA follows: TGTGCCAGTAGTATAGATCCGGACAGGGGTGAGCAGTACTTC. V is TRBV19 and J is TRBJ2-7; 9 bases fit TRBD1. CDR1 is LNHDA and CDR2 is SQIVND in the germline V gene (reference sequence). The V gene end was trimmed by 0 bases and the J gene end by 7 bases; junction bases not matched to a gene: 4. The CDR3 runs 14 residues.

The V gene is TRBV7-8, the J gene TRBJ2-7, with a possible D match to TRBD2 (5 bases). The CDR3 has 20 residues. Trimming took 11 bases from V and 0 from J, leaving 35 bases between them. Germline V gives CDR1 SGHVS, CDR2 FQNEAQ. The CDR3 DNA is TGTGCCCACCTCCCCCCGGCGGACGATTTTCGGCGGGTGAGCTCCTACGAGCAGTACTTC. Protein: CAHLPPADDFRRVSSYEQYF. The complete variable domain, with remaining parts taken from reference TRBV7-8 and TRBJ2-7, reads GAGVSQSPRYKVAKRGQDVALRCDPISGHVSLFWYQQALGQGPEFLTYFQNEAQLDKSGLPSDRFFAERPEGSVSTLKIQRTQQEDSAVYLCAHLPPADDFRRVSSYEQYFGPGTRLTVT.

This clone was found a few times. This sequence joins TRBV9 and TRBJ1-1, with 7 nucleotides matching TRBD1. Germline assignment: CDR1 SGDLS and CDR2 YYNGEE. The CDR3 totals 16 residues. Unmatched junction bases numbered 15, after V lost 3 bases and J lost 7 bases. Here the CDR3 DNA reads TGTGCCAGCAGCGATTACAGGGGAACCGCAACCATTGAAGCTTTCTTT. Encoded protein: CASSDYRGTATIEAFF.

V and J are TRBV5-4 and TRBJ1-1; 8 bases line up with TRBD1. Germline CDR1 is SGHNT and CDR2 is YYREEE (reference sequence). The CDR3 length is 16 residues. The J segment lost 2 bases and the V segment lost 0 bases, leaving 6 bases of the junction unmatched. DNA of the CDR3: TGTGCCAGCAGCTTGGTGTTGGACAGGGCAAACACTGAAGCTTTCTTT. It yields the protein CASSLVLDRANTEAFF.